This TCR beta chain comes out of a study of blood T cell repertoires in COVID-19. Germline assignment: CDR1 SGHRS and CDR2 YFSETQ. The CDR3 is 13 residues long. V was clipped by 4 bases and J by 8 bases; unmatched bases: 6. Here immunoSEQ multiplex PCR was the method, and the copy in TCRdb shows in-frame clones only, minus some. This table holds about 200,000 clones, around nine tenths found once. Sequenced input: peripheral blood. This receptor was identified in a man between 50 and 59 years old with COVID-19, enrolled during active disease. The genes are TRBV5-1 and TRBJ1-2; 9 positions agree with TRBD1. CDR3 DNA sequence: TGCGCCAGCAGCCCACAGGGGGCGTACGGCTACACCTTC. Translating gives CASSPQGAYGYTF.